The next 22 T cell receptor beta chains were all read from a single sample in a study of shared T cell receptors in the human thymus. The protocol was immunoSEQ multiplex PCR, while the TCRdb copy is restricted to in-frame clones and leaves out a portion. The sample records 600,000 to 900,000 clones, approximately 83% being singletons. The same data also contributed to another study, on human thymus T cells.

Specimen: thymocytes. Receptors were obtained from a girl under two years old with a congenital heart defect.

The count of this clone is one. The chain joins TRBV6-5 to TRBJ1-2, with D unclear. Germline-derived CDR1 and CDR2 are MNHEY and SVGAGI. The CDR3 spans 16 residues. Trimming cost V 0 bases and J 4 bases, with 15 bases left between them. In DNA, the CDR3 is TGTGCCAGCAGTTACTCCAGCACCGTGGGCCCCTATGGCTACACCTTC. This gives the protein CASSYSSTVGPYGYTF.

Of note for this clone: Other DNA sequences in this specimen translate into the identical CDR3. The chain joins TRBV5-1 to TRBJ2-2, with 7 bases aligning to TRBD1. The trim removed 3 bases at V and 4 bases at J, leaving 9 bases unmatched. The CDR3 is made up of 16 amino acids. Germline-derived CDR1 and CDR2 are SGHRS and YFSETQ. The CDR3 nucleotides are TGCGCCAGCAGCTCCAACAGGGGACGCGGCACCGGGGAGCTGTTTTTT. It is translated as CASSSNRGRGTGELFF. Complete variable domain (other parts from reference TRBV5-1 and TRBJ2-2): KAGVTQTPRYLIKTRGQQVTLSCSPISGHRSVSWYQQTPGQGLQFLFEYFSETQRNKGNFPGRFSGRQFSNSRSEMNVSTLELGDSALYLCASSSNRGRGTGELFFGEGSRLTVL.

This chain links TRBV6-5 with TRBJ2-2; D perhaps matches TRBD2 (5 bases). V gave up 3 bases and J gave up 0 bases, with 8 bases separating them. CDR1 and CDR2 (germline): MNHEY, SVGAGI. This CDR3 has 15 amino acids. DNA for the CDR3: TGTGCCAGCAGTTATGGAGGTCCGAACACCGGGGAGCTGTTTTTT. It codes for CASSYGGPNTGELFF.

The chain recombines TRBV11-2 with TRBJ1-1; 7 nucleotides line up with TRBD1. The CDR3 is 15 residues long. The V segment lost 5 bases and the J segment 4 bases; nucleotides outside the gene matches: 10. In germline, CDR1 is SGHAT, CDR2 FQNNGV. CDR3 in amino acids: CASSEYRGPGTEAFF. The CDR3 DNA sequence: TGTGCCAGCAGCGAATATAGGGGGCCGGGCACTGAAGCTTTCTTT. Supplemented by reference TRBV11-2 and TRBJ1-1, the full variable domain reads EAGVAQSPRYKIIEKRQSVAFWCNPISGHATLYWYQQILGQGPKLLIQFQNNGVVDDSQLPKDRFSAERLKGVDSTLKIQPAKLEDSAVYLCASSEYRGPGTEAFFGQGTRLTVV.

The rearrangement joins TRBV4-2 to TRBJ1-1; unclear D gene. CDR3 size: 16 residues. The germline CDR1 and CDR2 sequences are LGHNA and YNFKEQ. The V end was cut by 5 bases, the J end by 0 bases, with 16 bases between. Here the CDR3 reads CASSYKIALMNTEAFF. The CDR3 DNA is TGTGCCAGCAGCTACAAGATCGCCCTTATGAACACTGAAGCTTTCTTT.

This chain joins TRBV27 and TRBJ1-5; D is perhaps TRBD1 (6 bases). Per the germline V gene, CDR1 is MNHEY and CDR2 is SMNVEV (reference sequence). With 3 bases removed from V and 5 bases from J, the gap between germline ends came to 17 bases. CDR3 length equals 16 residues. Here the CDR3 DNA reads TGTGCCAGCAGTTTCTCCGGGTCGAGGGGGTATCAGCCCCAGCATTTT. Residues: CASSFSGSRGYQPQHF.

The rearrangement joins TRBV27 to TRBJ1-5; the D gene is possibly TRBD1 (5 bases). In germline, CDR1 is MNHEY, CDR2 SMNVEV (reference sequence). CDR3 length: 15 amino acids. V lost 5 bases, J lost 5 bases, and 16 bases lay in between. In nucleotides, the CDR3 is TGTGCCAGCAGTCCTGGGGGGATAAGGGATCAGCCCCAGCATTTT. This translates into CASSPGGIRDQPQHF.

The rearrangement links TRBV10-2 to TRBJ2-2; TRBD1 aligns across 8 bases. This CDR3 contains 16 residues. Unmatched junction bases numbered 10, after V lost 7 bases and J lost 3 bases. Germline V gene data show CDR1 as WSHSY and CDR2 as SAAADI. The CDR3 region has the DNA TGCGCCAGCAAGGCCCAGGACAGGGTGGACACCGGGGAGCTGTTTTTT. Protein: CASKAQDRVDTGELFF.

V is TRBV23-1 and J is TRBJ1-1; D is undetermined. TRBV23-1 qualifies as an ORF whose function is uncertain. The V end was cut by 2 bases, the J end by 10 bases, with 11 bases between. The CDR3 spans 12 residues. CDR3 DNA: TGCGCCAGCAGTCAAACGGATCTAGTAGCTTTCTTT. Protein product: CASSQTDLVAFF.

The chain joins TRBV4-1 to TRBJ2-5; TRBD1 agrees at 9 bases. V gave up 3 bases and J gave up 1 base; unmatched junction bases: 9. CDR3 length: 17 residues. Per the germline V gene, CDR1 is MGHRA and CDR2 is YSYEKL. CDR3 region: CASSQPGQGRGQETQYF. DNA of the CDR3: TGCGCCAGCAGCCAGCCGGGACAGGGTCGGGGCCAAGAGACCCAGTACTTC.

This clone was observed a few times. The rearrangement links TRBV28 to TRBJ1-1; D is perhaps TRBD1 (6 bases). The CDR3 has 13 amino acids. Germline lookup yields CDR1 MDHEN and CDR2 SYDVKM. The V and J ends lost 5 bases and 5 bases respectively, with 12 bases between them. CDR3 DNA: TGTGCCAGCAGTCCAGGGGCGGGTACTGAAGCTTTCTTT. It translates to CASSPGAGTEAFF.

The chain is built from TRBV5-1 and TRBJ2-2, with unresolved D. Trimming stripped 2 bases from V and 8 bases from J, with 10 bases between. CDR3 size: 13 residues. Germline lookup yields CDR1 SGHRS and CDR2 YFSETQ. DNA of the CDR3: TGCGCCAGCAGCTTAACAGTCGCAGGGGAGCTGTTTTTT. It translates to CASSLTVAGELFF.

CDR3 residues: CASSSVEADRGKRGYTF. As DNA, the CDR3 is TGTGCCAGCAGTTCAGTTGAGGCCGACAGGGGGAAGCGTGGCTACACCTTC. V is TRBV28 and J is TRBJ1-2; 9 nucleotides match TRBD1. The CDR3 runs to 17 residues. In germline, CDR1 is MDHEN, CDR2 SYDVKM. V was clipped by 4 bases and J by 7 bases; unmatched bases: 16.

This chain uses TRBV5-3 with TRBJ2-1; TRBD2 agrees at 11 bases. TRBV5-3 is an open reading frame, and its role is uncertain. CDR3 length: 16 amino acids. The trim removed 5 bases at V and 4 bases at J, leaving 8 bases unmatched. CDR3 protein: CARRHGTSGLYNEQFF. CDR3 bases: TGTGCCAGAAGGCATGGGACTAGCGGACTGTACAATGAGCAGTTCTTC.

This clone was recorded a few times. In DNA, the CDR3 is TGTGCCAGCAGTGAGACTGCCGGCAATGAGCAGTTCTTC. This encodes CASSETAGNEQFF. The chain employs TRBV6-1 and TRBJ2-1; no definite D call. The CDR3 extends over 13 amino acids. Per germline, CDR1 MNHNS and CDR2 SASEGT. Trimming stripped 3 bases from V and 6 bases from J, with 9 bases between.

The rearrangement uses TRBV10-3 and TRBJ2-1, with 12 bases fitting TRBD2. The V gene's germline CDR1 is ENHRY and CDR2 SYGVKD. V was clipped by 8 bases and J by 5 bases; unmatched bases: 7. The length of the CDR3 is 15 residues. The DNA for the CDR3 is TGTGCCATCTCTAGCGGGGGGGCGTTCCACAATGAGCAGTTCTTC. This sequence encodes CAISSGGAFHNEQFF.

V and J are TRBV4-1 and TRBJ1-2, with D possibly being TRBD1 (5 bases). The ends were cut back, 1 base at V and 3 bases at J, with 15 bases in the middle. Germline V lookup: CDR1 MGHRA, CDR2 YSYEKL. This CDR3 has 16 amino acids. The CDR3 protein is CASSQGPRGTYYGYTF. The CDR3 bases are TGCGCCAGCAGCCAAGGTCCCCGGGGGACCTACTATGGCTACACCTTC.

The chain couples TRBV5-1 to TRBJ1-1; D gene ambiguous. CDR3 length: 13 amino acids. The ends were cut back, 4 bases at V and 0 bases at J, with 7 bases in the middle. From germline, CDR1 is SGHRS and CDR2 YFSETQ. The CDR3 DNA sequence: TGCGCCAGCAGCGCCGGGGTGAACACTGAAGCTTTCTTT. Its protein is CASSAGVNTEAFF.

This chain uses TRBV6-6 with TRBJ1-2; TRBD1 might be the D (5 bases). The ends were cut back, 7 bases at V and 4 bases at J, with 13 bases in the middle. Germline CDR1 reads MNHNY; CDR2 reads SVGAGI (reference sequence). The CDR3 has 13 residues. This chain's CDR3 is CASNRGEGYGYTF. The CDR3, as DNA: TGTGCCAGCAATCGGGGGGAGGGCTATGGCTACACCTTC.

This clone showed up just once. This chain joins TRBV2 and TRBJ1-3, with D maybe TRBD1 (6 bases). This CDR3 contains 18 residues. Trimming took 2 bases from V and 0 from J, leaving 17 bases between them. Per the germline V gene, CDR1 is SNHLY and CDR2 is FYNNEI. For the CDR3, the DNA is TGTGCCAGCAGTGAACGGACAGAACAGGCCATCTCTGGAAACACCATATATTTT. Translated: CASSERTEQAISGNTIYF. The full variable domain, completed using reference TRBV2 and TRBJ1-3, is EPEVTQTPSHQVTQMGQEVILRCVPISNHLYFYWYRQILGQKVEFLVSFYNNEISEKSEIFDDQFSVERPDGSNFTLKIRSTKLEDSAMYFCASSERTEQAISGNTIYFGEGSWLTVV.

There are a few counts of this clone. The chain carries TRBV19 and TRBJ2-1, with a tentative D call TRBD1 (6 bases). The CDR3 length is 16 residues. From germline, CDR1 is LNHDA and CDR2 SQIVND (reference sequence). V shed 2 bases and J shed 5 bases, with 16 bases lying between them. The CDR3 sequence: CASSIKTQGKDNEQFF. CDR3 bases: TGTGCCAGTAGTATAAAAACCCAGGGGAAGGACAATGAGCAGTTCTTC.

This rearrangement joins TRBV27 to TRBJ1-2; D is possibly TRBD1 (6 bases). The germline V gene encodes CDR1 MNHEY and CDR2 SMNVEV (reference sequence). The length of the CDR3 is 16 residues. V gave up 5 bases and J gave up 0 bases, with 16 bases separating them. In nucleotides, the CDR3 is TGTGCCAGCAGTCAACTTACCACAGGGACTAACTATGGCTACACCTTC. Translated, it gives CASSQLTTGTNYGYTF.